This T cell receptor (beta chain) is from a study of T cell repertoires in cytomegalovirus infection. Study background: Both CMV infection and a matching HLA type were indicated by public TCR beta signatures. Findings and caveats of the study: HLA-C-restricted, CMV-specific TCR beta clonotypes were dominant ex vivo. Cumulative frequency of public TCR beta families picked out carriers of CMV plus the relevant HLA.

TCRdb fed the reads into MiXCR, producing one record per CDR3 protein. Of just over 300,000 distinct CDR3 sequences listed, roughly 15% are singletons. A remark on this clonotype: Its antigen is not known.

The V and J ends lost 5 bases and 2 bases respectively, with 12 bases between them. CDR3 size: 14 residues. The germline V gene encodes CDR1 KGHSH and CDR2 LQKENI. The chain uses TRBV18 and TRBJ2-5, with D unclear. This receptor was identified in a human donor in good health (CMV status not recorded). Some clones in this sample may be carry-over from other donors' samples. Sample: PBMCs. In DNA, the CDR3 is TGTGCCAGCTCAACCAAGACAACACAAGAGACCCAGTACTTC. This sequence encodes CASSTKTTQETQYF.